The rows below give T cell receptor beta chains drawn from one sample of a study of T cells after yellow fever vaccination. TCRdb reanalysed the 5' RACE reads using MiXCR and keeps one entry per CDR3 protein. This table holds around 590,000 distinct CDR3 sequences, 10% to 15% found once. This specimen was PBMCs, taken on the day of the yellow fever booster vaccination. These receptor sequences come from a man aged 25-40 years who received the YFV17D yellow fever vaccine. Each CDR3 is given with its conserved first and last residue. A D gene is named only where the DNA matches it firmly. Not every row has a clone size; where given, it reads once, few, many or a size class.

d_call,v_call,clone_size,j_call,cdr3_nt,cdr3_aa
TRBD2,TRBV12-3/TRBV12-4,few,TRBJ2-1,TGTGCCAGCAGTTTAGACGGACTAGCGGGAAACAATGAGCAGTTCTTC,CASSLDGLAGNNEQFF
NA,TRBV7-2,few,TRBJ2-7,TGTGCCAGCAGCAAAGGGGGGGCGGGCTCCTACGAGCAGTACTTC,CASSKGGAGSYEQYF
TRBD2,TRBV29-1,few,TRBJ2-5,TGCAGCGTTGAAGTAGAGAAGCGGGATGGGGGAATACAAGAGACCCAGTACTTC,CSVEVEKRDGGIQETQYF
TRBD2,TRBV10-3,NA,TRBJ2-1,TGTGCCGTGTCTGGGGGGGGCAATGAGCAGTTCTTC,CAVSGGGNEQFF
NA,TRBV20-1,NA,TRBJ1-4,TGCAGTTCGCGGGGAGCCAAAAATGAAAAACTGTTTTTT,CSSRGAKNEKLFF
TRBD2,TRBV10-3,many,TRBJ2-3,TGTGCCATCAGATTAGCGGGAGGGCCAACAGATACGCAGTATTTT,CAIRLAGGPTDTQYF
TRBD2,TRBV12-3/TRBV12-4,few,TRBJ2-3,TGTGCCAGCAGTCAAAGCGGGAGGGCCGCAGATACGCAGTATTTT,CASSQSGRAADTQYF
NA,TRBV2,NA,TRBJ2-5,TGTGCCCTAAGGGGGACCGCACAAGAGACCCAGTACTTC,CALRGTAQETQYF
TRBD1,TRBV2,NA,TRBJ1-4,TGTGCCAGCGAAGGACAGGGGGCATCGAATGAAAAACTGTTTTTT,CASEGQGASNEKLFF
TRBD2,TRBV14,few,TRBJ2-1,TGTGCCAGCAGCCAGGGTACAACACTAGCGGACAATGAGCAGTTCTTC,CASSQGTTLADNEQFF
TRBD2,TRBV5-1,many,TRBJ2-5,TGCGCCAGCAGCGCCGGTTGGACTAGCGGCCAAGAGACCCAGTACTTC,CASSAGWTSGQETQYF
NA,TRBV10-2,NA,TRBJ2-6,TGCGCCAGCAGTGGGGCTGGGGCCAACGTCCTGACTTTC,CASSGAGANVLTF
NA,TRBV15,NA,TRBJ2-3,TGTGCCACCAGCAGAGGGACAGTCACAGATACGCAGTATTTT,CATSRGTVTDTQYF
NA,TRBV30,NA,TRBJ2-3,TGTGCCTGGAGTGGGGCTAGTCGCGATACGCAGTATTTT,CAWSGASRDTQYF
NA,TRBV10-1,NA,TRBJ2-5,TGCGCCAGCAGTGACGGAGGATCCGAGACCCAGTACTTC,CASSDGGSETQYF
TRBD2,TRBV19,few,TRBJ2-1,TGTGCCAGTAGTCCTCAGAGGCCTAGCGGGGAGTCTAACGGGGATGAGCAGTTCTTC,CASSPQRPSGESNGDEQFF
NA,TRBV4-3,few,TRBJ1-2,TGCGCCAGCAGCCAAGCGGGGGGTGGATGGGGTTTCTATGGCTACACCTTC,CASSQAGGGWGFYGYTF
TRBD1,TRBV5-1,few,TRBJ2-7,TGCGCCAGCAGCTCCCGGACAGGCCCGGACGAGCAGTACTTC,CASSSRTGPDEQYF
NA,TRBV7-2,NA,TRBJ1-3,TGTGCCAGCAGCTTAGAACCGGGGGCTCGTGACACCATATATTTT,CASSLEPGARDTIYF
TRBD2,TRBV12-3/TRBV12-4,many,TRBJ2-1,TGTGCCAGCAGTTTATCTAGCGGGAGACCTAATGAGCAGTTCTTC,CASSLSSGRPNEQFF
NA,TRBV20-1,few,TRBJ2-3,TGCAGTGCTAGAGTCCCTCGTGGACGGGGAATAACAGATACGCAGTATTTT,CSARVPRGRGITDTQYF
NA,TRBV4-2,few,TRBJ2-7,TGTGCCAGCAGCCAAGGGTCGACGGCCGAGCAGTACTTC,CASSQGSTAEQYF
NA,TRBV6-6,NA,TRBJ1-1,TGTGCCAGCAGTTCTTACGTAGAAGCTTTCTTT,CASSSYVEAFF
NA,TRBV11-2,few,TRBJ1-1,TGTGCCAGCAGCCAGACTGAAGCTTTCTTT,CASSQTEAFF
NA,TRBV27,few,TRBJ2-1,TGTGCCAGCAACCTGGCAGGACCTGTTTCGGTGTATGAGCAGTTCTTC,CASNLAGPVSVYEQFF
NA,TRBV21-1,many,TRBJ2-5,TGTGCCAGCAGCAAAGTCGGGGGTGGGAAGACCCAGTACTTC,CASSKVGGGKTQYF
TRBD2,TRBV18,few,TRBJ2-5,TGTGCCAGCTCACCACCGGGACTAGCGGGATCTGGAGAGACCCAGTACTTC,CASSPPGLAGSGETQYF
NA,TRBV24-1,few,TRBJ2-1,TGTGCCACCAGTGGAGGGGCGGGTGAGCAGTTCTTC,CATSGGAGEQFF
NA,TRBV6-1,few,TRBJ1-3,TGTGCCAGCAGTACAAGCATCTTCTCTGGAAACACCATATATTTT,CASSTSIFSGNTIYF
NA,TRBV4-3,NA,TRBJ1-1,TGCGCCAGCAGCCAAGATCGGAACACTGAAGCTTTCTTT,CASSQDRNTEAFF
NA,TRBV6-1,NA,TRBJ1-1,TGTGCCAGCAGTGAGGAAACTTTGAACACTGAAGCTTTCTTT,CASSEETLNTEAFF
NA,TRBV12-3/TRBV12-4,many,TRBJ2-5,TGTGCCAGCAATGAGGGGACTCCCACCCAGTACTTC,CASNEGTPTQYF
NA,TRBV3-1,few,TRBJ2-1,TGTGCCAGCCGGAGGCAGCGGCGTCTCAACTACAATGAGCAGTTCTTC,CASRRQRRLNYNEQFF
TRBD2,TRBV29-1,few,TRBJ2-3,TGCAGCGTCGGGACGGATGAAGGACTAGTGCGCACAGATACGCAGTATTTT,CSVGTDEGLVRTDTQYF
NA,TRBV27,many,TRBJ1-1,TGTGCCAGCAGTTTATCCGGGACTGGGAACACTGAAGCTTTCTTT,CASSLSGTGNTEAFF
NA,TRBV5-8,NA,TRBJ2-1,TGTGCCAGCAGCTTGGCCAAGGGGGGTATGTCAAAGAATGAGCAGTTCTTC,CASSLAKGGMSKNEQFF
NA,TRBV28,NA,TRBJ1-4,TGTGCCAGCAGTGGTGCCGCCTTTAATGAAAAACTGTTTTTT,CASSGAAFNEKLFF
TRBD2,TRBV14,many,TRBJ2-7,TGTGCCAGCAGCCAAGATTGGGCGGGAGACGAGCAGTACTTC,CASSQDWAGDEQYF
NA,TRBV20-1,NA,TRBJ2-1,TGCAGTGCCGGTCCGCAGGGCCCCTACAATGAGCAGTTCTTC,CSAGPQGPYNEQFF
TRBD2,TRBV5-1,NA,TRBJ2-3,TGCGCCAGCAGCTTGTGGGGTAGCGGGAGAGCAGATACGCAGTATTTT,CASSLWGSGRADTQYF
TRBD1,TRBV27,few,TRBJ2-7,TGTGCCAGCAGTTTTACAGGGGTAGGGGAGCAGTACTTC,CASSFTGVGEQYF
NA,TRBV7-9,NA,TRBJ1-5,TGTGCCAGCAATCCAGGGAAGCCTCAGCCCCAGCATTTT,CASNPGKPQPQHF
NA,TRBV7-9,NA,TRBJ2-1,TGTGCCAGCGAACCGAGCGTGCTCTACAATGAGCAGTTCTTC,CASEPSVLYNEQFF
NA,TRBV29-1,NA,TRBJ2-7,TGCAGCGTTGGAGACAGAAGCTACGAGCAGTACTTC,CSVGDRSYEQYF
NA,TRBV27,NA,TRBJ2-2,TGTGCCAGCAGGCCTCAGGGTCCCGGGGAGCTGTTTTTT,CASRPQGPGELFF
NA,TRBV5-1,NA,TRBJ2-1,TGCGCCAGCAGCTTGGCGAGTCCAGGACTTGAGCAGTTCTTC,CASSLASPGLEQFF
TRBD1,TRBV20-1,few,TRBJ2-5,TGCAGTGCTAGCCGACAGGGTTTTGGAGAGACCCAGTACTTC,CSASRQGFGETQYF
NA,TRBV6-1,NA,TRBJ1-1,TGTGCCAGCACCTCACCGGGACGTGGCACTGAAGCTTTCTTT,CASTSPGRGTEAFF
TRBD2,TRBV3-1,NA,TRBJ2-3,TGTGCCAGCAGCCAAGGGTCCTTTAGCGGGAGATCCACAGATACGCAGTATTTT,CASSQGSFSGRSTDTQYF
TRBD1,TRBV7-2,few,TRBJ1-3,TGTGCCAGCAGCTTAGGACAGGGGTACGCGAACACCATATATTTT,CASSLGQGYANTIYF
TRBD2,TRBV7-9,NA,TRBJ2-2,TGTGCCAGCAGCGAGACCCTAGCGGGAGCCGGGGAGCTGTTTTTT,CASSETLAGAGELFF
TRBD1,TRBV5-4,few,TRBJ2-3,TGTGCCAGCAGCTTGTTTCAAGGACAGGGGCCAGATACGCAGTATTTT,CASSLFQGQGPDTQYF
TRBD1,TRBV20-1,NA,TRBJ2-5,TGCAGTGCCGACAGGGGGCTTTCGGAGACCCAGTACTTC,CSADRGLSETQYF
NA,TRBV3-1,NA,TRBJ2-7,TGTGCCAGCAGCCATCGCGCTGGCTACGAGCAGTACTTC,CASSHRAGYEQYF